Listed here are 25 T cell receptor beta chains from one sample, sequenced in a study of blood T cell repertoires in COVID-19. Sequenced by immunoSEQ multiplex PCR; TCRdb stores in-frame clones only, minus some. The table includes roughly 87,000 clones, roughly 88% detected once. The sequencing input was peripheral blood. These receptors were obtained from a man aged 50-60 years with active COVID-19.

V is TRBV7-8 and J is TRBJ2-7, with 12 bases that match TRBD2. Trimming took 0 bases from V and 0 from J; bases not matched to a gene: 6. This CDR3 is 18 amino acids long. Germline-derived CDR1 and CDR2 are SGHVS and FQNEAQ. CDR3 sequence (DNA): TGTGCCAGCAGCTTAGCACCCGGACTAGCGGGGTCCTCCTACGAGCAGTACTTC. Its translation is CASSLAPGLAGSSYEQYF. Complete variable domain (other parts from reference TRBV7-8 and TRBJ2-7): GAGVSQSPRYKVAKRGQDVALRCDPISGHVSLFWYQQALGQGPEFLTYFQNEAQLDKSGLPSDRFFAERPEGSVSTLKIQRTQQEDSAVYLCASSLAPGLAGSSYEQYFGPGTRLTVT.

The chain is built from TRBV5-8 and TRBJ1-1, with D possibly matching TRBD1 (6 bases). Germline CDR1 is SGHTS and CDR2 is YDEGEE. The CDR3 has 14 amino acids. Trimming left V 2 bases short and J 1 base short, with 9 bases between. CDR3 sequence (DNA): TGTGCCAGCAGCTTACACAGGGAGAACACTGAAGCTTTCTTT. It translates to CASSLHRENTEAFF.

This chain joins TRBV3-1 (or the pseudogene TRBV3-2) and TRBJ2-5; TRBD1 aligns across 9 bases. The CDR3 extends over 15 amino acids. Germline CDR1 reads LGHDT; CDR2 reads YNNKEL (reference sequence). V gave up 1 base and J gave up 5 bases; unmatched junction bases: 5. The CDR3 DNA sequence: TGTGCCAGCAGCCAAGGTCACAGGGGGCGGGAGACCCAGTACTTC. Translated: CASSQGHRGRETQYF.

The chain has TRBV27 and TRBJ2-1, with TRBD2 matching over 11 bases. The CDR3 has 15 residues. The germline gives CDR1 MNHEY, CDR2 SMNVEV (reference sequence). The junction had 6 bases not matched to a gene; V was cut back by 5 bases and J by 6 bases. CDR3: CASSNSLAGGNEQFF. The CDR3 DNA reads TGTGCCAGCAGTAACAGCCTAGCGGGAGGCAATGAGCAGTTCTTC.

In its sample, this clone was seen a few times. J is TRBJ1-1 and V is TRBV27; D is undetermined. Germline V gene sequence: CDR1 MNHEY, CDR2 SMNVEV (reference sequence). Trimming stripped 8 bases from V and 0 bases from J, with 10 bases between. This CDR3 contains 13 residues. CDR3 DNA: TGTGCCAGCCACCCTGACATGAACACTGAAGCTTTCTTT. As protein: CASHPDMNTEAFF.

This clone was seen only a few times. This chain links TRBV5-4 with TRBJ1-1; unclear D gene. Trimming removed 1 base from V and 7 bases from J, with 11 bases in between. The CDR3 runs to 13 residues. Germline CDR1 SGHNT, CDR2 YYREEE (reference sequence). CDR3 in DNA: TGTGCCAGCAGCTTGTATTCTAGGTTTGAAGCTTTCTTT. Translation gives CASSLYSRFEAFF.

This clone was seen a handful of times. This rearrangement joins TRBV27 to TRBJ2-5; D unclear. Germline V gene sequence: CDR1 MNHEY, CDR2 SMNVEV (reference sequence). V lost 3 bases to trimming and J lost 2 bases, with 13 bases between them. CDR3 length equals 15 residues. The CDR3 DNA follows: TGTGCCAGCAGTTTTAGACACCAAATACAAGAGACCCAGTACTTC. Translated, it gives CASSFRHQIQETQYF.

In its sample, this clone was seen once. This chain connects TRBV4-1 to TRBJ1-4, with 8 nucleotides matching TRBD1. Losses at the gene ends were 1 base for V and 8 bases for J; bases not matched to a gene: 9. The CDR3 length is 16 residues. CDR1 MGHRA and CDR2 YSYEKL come from the germline V gene. The CDR3 nucleotides read TGCGCCAGCAGCCAAGCCACGCAGGGGGCGAGAGAAAAACTGTTTTTT. Encoded protein: CASSQATQGAREKLFF.

This clone was observed a single time. The J gene is TRBJ2-2, the V gene TRBV5-1, with D perhaps TRBD1 (5 bases). Germline CDR1 reads SGHRS; CDR2 reads YFSETQ. The V end was cut by 2 bases, the J end by 6 bases, with 14 bases between. CDR3 length: 15 amino acids. CDR3 loop: CASSFSGSWAGELFF. DNA of the CDR3: TGCGCCAGCAGCTTTTCAGGGTCCTGGGCCGGGGAGCTGTTTTTT.

The rearrangement uses TRBV4-2 and TRBJ2-6; 10 nucleotides match TRBD1. The CDR3 covers 17 residues. The J segment lost 4 bases and the V segment lost 4 bases, leaving 7 bases of the junction unmatched. The V gene's germline CDR1 is LGHNA and CDR2 YNFKEQ. The CDR3 protein is CASSPRQGAGGANVLTF. CDR3 nucleotides: TGTGCCAGCAGCCCCCGACAGGGGGCGGGCGGGGCCAACGTCCTGACTTTC.

The chain combines TRBV30 with TRBJ1-6; no clear D gene. This CDR3 is 16 amino acids long. V was trimmed by 2 bases and J by 0 bases, leaving 11 bases between them. The germline V gene encodes CDR1 GTSNPN and CDR2 SVGIG (reference sequence). The CDR3 here is CAWSRTGSSYNSPLHF. The DNA of the CDR3 is TGTGCCTGGAGTAGAACGGGAAGCTCCTATAATTCACCCCTCCACTTT.

The rearrangement uses TRBV7-8 and TRBJ1-5; D might be TRBD1 (5 bases). The CDR3 runs 15 residues. Germline loops: CDR1 SGHVS, CDR2 FQNEAQ. With 5 bases removed from V and 4 bases from J, the gap between germline ends came to 15 bases. The CDR3 loop is CASSLSQGGNQPQHF. CDR3 sequence (DNA): TGTGCCAGCAGCCTAAGCCAGGGTGGTAATCAGCCCCAGCATTTT.

The rearrangement joins TRBV6-6 to TRBJ1-1; 7 bases match TRBD1. The germline CDR1 and CDR2 sequences are MNHNY and SVGAGI (reference sequence). The junction had 13 bases not matched to a gene; V was cut back by 5 bases and J by 1 base. CDR3 size: 17 residues. The CDR3 is CASSPYLLQGRNTEAFF. The CDR3 nucleotides are TGTGCCAGCAGTCCATATCTATTACAGGGGAGGAACACTGAAGCTTTCTTT.

This clone was observed once. J is TRBJ2-7 and V is TRBV19, with a tentative D call TRBD1 (6 bases). V gave up 1 base and J gave up 1 base, with 8 bases separating them. CDR1 is LNHDA, CDR2 SQIVND, per germline (reference sequence). This CDR3 comprises 14 residues. CDR3 nucleotides: TGTGCCAGTAGTATAGTGGACAGTTCCTACGAGCAGTACTTC. Its translation: CASSIVDSSYEQYF. The full variable domain, completed using reference TRBV19 and TRBJ2-7, is DGGITQSPKYLFRKEGQNVTLSCEQNLNHDAMYWYRQDPGQGLRLIYYSQIVNDFQKGDIAEGYSVSREKKESFPLTVTSAQKNPTAFYLCASSIVDSSYEQYFGPGTRLTVT.

The genes are TRBV7-2 and TRBJ2-7; possible D gene TRBD1, 5 bases. This CDR3 is built from 14 residues. The V end lost 5 bases, the J end lost 5 bases, and 16 bases lay between the germline ends. The V gene's germline CDR1 is SGHTA and CDR2 FQGNSA. CDR3 protein: CASSPVRAANEQYF. CDR3 DNA: TGTGCCAGCAGCCCCGTCAGGGCGGCTAACGAGCAGTACTTC.

This clone has just one count. The chain recombines TRBV18 with TRBJ1-1; D may be TRBD1 (5 bases). This CDR3 is 13 amino acids long. From germline, CDR1 is KGHSH and CDR2 LQKENI. V was cut by 5 bases and J by 1 base, with 8 bases left in between. This chain's CDR3 is CASSYDRNTEAFF. The DNA for the CDR3 is TGTGCCAGCTCATATGACAGGAACACTGAAGCTTTCTTT.

V usage is TRBV2 and J usage is TRBJ2-5; D gene uncertain. Per germline, CDR1 SNHLY and CDR2 FYNNEI. Trimming took 5 bases from V and 2 from J, leaving 6 bases between them. The CDR3 contains 12 residues. As DNA, the CDR3 is TGTGCCAGCAGTCGCCAGCAAGAGACCCAGTACTTC. The encoded protein is CASSRQQETQYF.

This clone appeared a few times. The chain joins TRBV5-4 to TRBJ1-6; 10 bases agree with TRBD1. Per the germline V gene, CDR1 is SGHNT and CDR2 is YYREEE (reference sequence). With V trimmed by 3 bases and J by 8 bases, 5 bases remained unmatched. This CDR3 comprises 15 residues. The CDR3 DNA is TGTGCCAGCAGCTCTAAGACAGGGGGCGATTCACCCCTCCACTTT. Protein: CASSSKTGGDSPLHF.

The genes are TRBV29-1 and TRBJ2-1; D gene uncertain. The V end lost 4 bases, the J end lost 0 bases, and 10 bases lay between the germline ends. This CDR3 is built from 14 residues. The germline gives CDR1 SQVTM, CDR2 ANQGSEA. The CDR3 DNA reads as TGCAGCGTTGTACGCGCCGGCTCCTACAATGAGCAGTTCTTC. It yields the protein CSVVRAGSYNEQFF.

The chain uses TRBV6-5 and TRBJ1-6; D is ambiguous. Germline CDR1 reads MNHEY; CDR2 reads SVGAGI. Trimming pared 6 bases from V and 9 bases from J, leaving 12 bases between. CDR3 length: 13 residues. CDR3 residues: CASRAQTASPLHF. DNA of the CDR3: TGTGCCAGCAGGGCGCAAACAGCTTCACCCCTCCACTTT.

CDR3 DNA: TGTGCCAGCAGTCCTCAAAGCGGGGGGGACACAGATACGCAGTATTTT. Amino acids: CASSPQSGGDTDTQYF. This chain uses TRBV28 with TRBJ2-3; 10 nucleotides line up with TRBD2. The CDR3 contains 16 residues. After removal of 5 bases from V and 2 bases from J, the junction contained 7 bases not matched to a gene. Per the germline V gene, CDR1 is MDHEN and CDR2 is SYDVKM.

The DNA for the CDR3 is TGTGCCAGCAGTACAACAGGGGGTTTAGCCAAAAACATTCAGTACTTC. The encoded protein is CASSTTGGLAKNIQYF. The chain joins TRBV6-6 to TRBJ2-4; 8 bases align to TRBD1. Germline values: CDR1 MNHNY, CDR2 SVGAGI (reference sequence). Trimming took 5 bases from V and 0 from J; bases not matched to a gene: 6. This CDR3 has 16 amino acids.

This chain connects TRBV15 to TRBJ2-1; perhaps TRBD1 as D (9 bases). This CDR3 spans 16 amino acids. Germline lookup yields CDR1 LNHNV and CDR2 YYDKDF (reference sequence). Trimming left V 7 bases short and J 4 bases short, with 20 bases between. The DNA for the CDR3 is TGTGCCACCACCTCGGGGGGGACAGGGCATTACAATGAGCAGTTCTTC. Translating gives CATTSGGTGHYNEQFF.

This clone was seen once. This chain joins TRBV6-5 and TRBJ1-1; D may be TRBD1 (6 bases). V lost 8 bases and J lost 6, with 13 bases in between. This CDR3 has 12 amino acids. CDR1 is MNHEY and CDR2 is SVGAGI in the germline V gene. For the CDR3, the DNA is TGTGCCAGCCTTCAGGGGCGCGCTGAAGCTTTCTTT. This translates into CASLQGRAEAFF.

V usage is TRBV19 and J usage is TRBJ2-1, with 12 bases that match TRBD2. In germline, CDR1 is LNHDA, CDR2 SQIVND (reference sequence). The V and J ends lost 7 bases and 2 bases, in that order; junction bases with no gene match: 6. CDR3 size: 16 residues. The CDR3 loop is CASTKLAGGTYNEQFF. The CDR3 nucleotides are TGTGCCAGTACCAAACTAGCGGGGGGTACCTACAATGAGCAGTTCTTC.